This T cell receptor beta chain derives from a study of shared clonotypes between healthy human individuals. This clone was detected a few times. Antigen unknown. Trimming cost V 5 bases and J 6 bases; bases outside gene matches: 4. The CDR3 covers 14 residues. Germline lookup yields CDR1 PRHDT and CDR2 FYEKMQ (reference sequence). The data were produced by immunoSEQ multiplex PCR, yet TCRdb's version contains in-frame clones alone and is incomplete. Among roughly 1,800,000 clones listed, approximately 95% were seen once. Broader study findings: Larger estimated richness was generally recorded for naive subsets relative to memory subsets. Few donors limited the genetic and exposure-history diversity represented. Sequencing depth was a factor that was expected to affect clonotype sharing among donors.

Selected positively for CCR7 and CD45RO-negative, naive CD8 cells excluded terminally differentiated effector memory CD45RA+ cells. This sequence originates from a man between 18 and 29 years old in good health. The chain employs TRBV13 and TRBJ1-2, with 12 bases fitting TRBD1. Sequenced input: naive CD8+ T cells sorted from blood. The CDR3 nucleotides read TGTGCCAGCAGCGAGGGGACAGGGGGCGATGGCTACACCTTC. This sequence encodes CASSEGTGGDGYTF.